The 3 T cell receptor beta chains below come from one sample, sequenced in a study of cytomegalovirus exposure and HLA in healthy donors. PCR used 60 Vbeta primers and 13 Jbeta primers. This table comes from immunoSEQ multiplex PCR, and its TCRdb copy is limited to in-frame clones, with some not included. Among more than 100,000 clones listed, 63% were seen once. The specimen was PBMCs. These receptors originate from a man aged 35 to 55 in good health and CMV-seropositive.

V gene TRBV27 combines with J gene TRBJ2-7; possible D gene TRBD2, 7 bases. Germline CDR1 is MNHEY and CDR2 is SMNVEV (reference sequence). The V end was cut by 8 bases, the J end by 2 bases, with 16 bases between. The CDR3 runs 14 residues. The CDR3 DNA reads TGTGCCAGCCGAAGGGGGAGGGAGCCCTACGAGCAGTACTTC. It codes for CASRRGREPYEQYF.

DNA of the CDR3: TGTGCCAGCAGCCTGACAGGGGCCAACACTGAAGCTTTCTTT. This gives the protein CASSLTGANTEAFF. This sequence joins TRBV6-5 and TRBJ1-1; 8 nucleotides line up with TRBD1. In germline, CDR1 is MNHEY, CDR2 SVGAGI. This CDR3 contains 14 residues. V lost 6 bases to trimming and J lost 2 bases; unmatched junction nucleotides: 5.

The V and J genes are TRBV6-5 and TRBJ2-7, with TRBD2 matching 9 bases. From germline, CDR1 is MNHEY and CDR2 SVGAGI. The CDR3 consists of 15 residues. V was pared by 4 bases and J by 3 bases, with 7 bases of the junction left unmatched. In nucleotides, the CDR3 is TGTGCCAGCAGTTGGGCCAGCGGGAGGAACTACGAGCAGTACTTC. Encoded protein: CASSWASGRNYEQYF.